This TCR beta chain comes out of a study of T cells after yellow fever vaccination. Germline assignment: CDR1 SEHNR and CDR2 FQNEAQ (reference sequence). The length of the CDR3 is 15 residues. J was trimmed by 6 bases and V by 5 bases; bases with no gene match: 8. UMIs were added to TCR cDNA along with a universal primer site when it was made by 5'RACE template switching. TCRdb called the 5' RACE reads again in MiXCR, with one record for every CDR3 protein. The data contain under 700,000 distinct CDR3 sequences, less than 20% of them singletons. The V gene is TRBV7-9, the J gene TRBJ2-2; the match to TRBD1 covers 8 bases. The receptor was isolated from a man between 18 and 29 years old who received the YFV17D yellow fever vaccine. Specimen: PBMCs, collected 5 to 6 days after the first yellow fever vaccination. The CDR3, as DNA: TGTGCCAGCAGCCGTATTGGACAGGGCGCCGGGGAGCTGTTTTTT. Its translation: CASSRIGQGAGELFF.